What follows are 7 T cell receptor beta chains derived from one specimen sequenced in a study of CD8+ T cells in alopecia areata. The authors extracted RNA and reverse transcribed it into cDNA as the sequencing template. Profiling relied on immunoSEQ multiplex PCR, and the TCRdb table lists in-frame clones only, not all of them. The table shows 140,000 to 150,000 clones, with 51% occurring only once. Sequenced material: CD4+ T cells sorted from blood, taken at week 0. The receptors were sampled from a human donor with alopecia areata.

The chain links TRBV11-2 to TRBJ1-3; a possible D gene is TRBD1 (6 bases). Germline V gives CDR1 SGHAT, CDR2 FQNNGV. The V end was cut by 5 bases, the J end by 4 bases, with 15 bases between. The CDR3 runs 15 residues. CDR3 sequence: CASSTFDRPGNTIYF. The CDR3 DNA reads TGTGCCAGCAGCACATTCGACAGGCCAGGAAACACCATATATTTT.

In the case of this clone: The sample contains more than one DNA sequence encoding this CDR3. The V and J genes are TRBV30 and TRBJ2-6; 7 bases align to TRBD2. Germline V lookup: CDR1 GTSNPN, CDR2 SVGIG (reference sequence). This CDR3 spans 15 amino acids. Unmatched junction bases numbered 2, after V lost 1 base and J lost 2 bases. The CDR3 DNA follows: TGTGCCTGGAGTGGAGGGAGGGCTGGGGCCAACGTCCTGACTTTC. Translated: CAWSGGRAGANVLTF.

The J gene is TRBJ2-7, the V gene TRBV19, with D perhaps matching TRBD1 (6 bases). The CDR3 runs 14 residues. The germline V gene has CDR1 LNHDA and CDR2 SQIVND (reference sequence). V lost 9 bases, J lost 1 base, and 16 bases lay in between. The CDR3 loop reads CASSRTEASYEQYF. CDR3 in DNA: TGTGCCAGCTCAAGGACAGAAGCTTCCTACGAGCAGTACTTC.

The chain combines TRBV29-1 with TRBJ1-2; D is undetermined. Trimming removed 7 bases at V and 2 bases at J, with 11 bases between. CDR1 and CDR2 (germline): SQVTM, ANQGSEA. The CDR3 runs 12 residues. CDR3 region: CSGTDGNYGYTF. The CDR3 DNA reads TGCAGCGGAACTGACGGGAACTATGGCTACACCTTC.

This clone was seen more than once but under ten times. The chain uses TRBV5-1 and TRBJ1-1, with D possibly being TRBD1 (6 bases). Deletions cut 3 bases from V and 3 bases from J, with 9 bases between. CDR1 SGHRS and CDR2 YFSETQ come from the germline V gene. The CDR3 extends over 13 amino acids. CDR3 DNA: TGCGCCAGCAGCTCTTACAGGGACACTGAAGCTTTCTTT. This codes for CASSSYRDTEAFF.

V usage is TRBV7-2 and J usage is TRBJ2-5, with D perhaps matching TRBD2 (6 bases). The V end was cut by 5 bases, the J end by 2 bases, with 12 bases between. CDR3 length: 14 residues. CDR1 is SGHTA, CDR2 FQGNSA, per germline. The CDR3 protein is CASSPRDFQETQYF. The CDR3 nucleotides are TGTGCCAGCAGCCCCAGGGACTTTCAAGAGACCCAGTACTTC.

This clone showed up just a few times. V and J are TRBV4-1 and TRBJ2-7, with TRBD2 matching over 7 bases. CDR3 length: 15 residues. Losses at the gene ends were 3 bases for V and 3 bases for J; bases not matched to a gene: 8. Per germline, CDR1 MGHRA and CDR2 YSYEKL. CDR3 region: CASSHVGTKVYEQYF. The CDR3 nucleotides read TGCGCCAGCAGCCATGTGGGGACTAAAGTCTACGAGCAGTACTTC.